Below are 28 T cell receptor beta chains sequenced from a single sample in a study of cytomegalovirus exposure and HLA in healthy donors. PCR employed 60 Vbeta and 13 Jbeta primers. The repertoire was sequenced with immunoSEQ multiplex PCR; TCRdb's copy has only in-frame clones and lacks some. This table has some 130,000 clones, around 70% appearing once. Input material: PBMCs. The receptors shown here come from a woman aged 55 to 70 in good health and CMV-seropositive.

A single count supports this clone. The CDR3 bases are TGTGCCAGCAGTTACTTGGCAGGGGTAGCCAAAAACATTCAGTACTTC. Translating gives CASSYLAGVAKNIQYF. V is TRBV6-6 and J is TRBJ2-4; tentatively, D is TRBD1 (6 bases). This CDR3 is built from 16 residues. Trimming shortened V by 1 base and J by 0 bases, and 10 bases separated the two germline ends. The germline CDR1 and CDR2 sequences are MNHNY and SVGAGI (reference sequence).

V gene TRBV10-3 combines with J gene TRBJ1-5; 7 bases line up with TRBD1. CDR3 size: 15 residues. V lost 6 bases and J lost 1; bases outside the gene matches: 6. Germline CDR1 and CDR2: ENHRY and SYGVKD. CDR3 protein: CAIRTGPQSNQPQHF. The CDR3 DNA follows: TGTGCCATCAGGACAGGGCCCCAGAGCAATCAGCCCCAGCATTTT.

In DNA form, the CDR3 reads TGTGCCAGCAGCGTAATCAGAGGTGGCTACACCTTC. This gives the protein CASSVIRGGYTF. The J gene is TRBJ1-2, the V gene TRBV9; no definite D call. In germline, CDR1 is SGDLS, CDR2 YYNGEE. This CDR3 is 12 amino acids long. V was shortened by 1 base and J by 7 bases, with 8 bases between the two germline ends.

The CDR3 is CASSRQITGSSNQPQHF. The CDR3, as DNA: TGCGCCAGCAGCCGGCAAATCACAGGGAGTAGCAATCAGCCCCAGCATTTT. The chain carries TRBV4-1 and TRBJ1-5, with D perhaps matching TRBD1 (6 bases). V gave up 4 bases and J gave up 0 bases, with 16 bases separating them. The CDR3 is 17 amino acids. The germline V gene encodes CDR1 MGHRA and CDR2 YSYEKL.

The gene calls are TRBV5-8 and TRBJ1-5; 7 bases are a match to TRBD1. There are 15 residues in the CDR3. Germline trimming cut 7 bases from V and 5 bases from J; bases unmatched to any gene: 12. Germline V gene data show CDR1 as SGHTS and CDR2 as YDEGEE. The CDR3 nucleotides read TGTGCCAGCGAGCGAGGGACAGTCCACCATCAGCCCCAGCATTTT. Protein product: CASERGTVHHQPQHF. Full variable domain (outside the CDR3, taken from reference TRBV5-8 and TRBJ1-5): EAGVTQSPTHLIKTRGQQATLRCSPISGHTSVYWYQQALGLGLQFLLWYDEGEERNRGNFPPRFSGRQFPNYSSELNVNALELEDSALYLCASERGTVHHQPQHFGDGTRLSIL.

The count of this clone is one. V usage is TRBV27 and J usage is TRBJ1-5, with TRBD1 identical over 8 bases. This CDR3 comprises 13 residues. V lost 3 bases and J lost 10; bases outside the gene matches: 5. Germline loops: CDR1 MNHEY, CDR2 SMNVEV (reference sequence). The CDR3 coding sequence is TGTGCCAGCAGTTTCAGGGGGCTGAGCCCCCAGCATTTT. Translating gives CASSFRGLSPQHF.

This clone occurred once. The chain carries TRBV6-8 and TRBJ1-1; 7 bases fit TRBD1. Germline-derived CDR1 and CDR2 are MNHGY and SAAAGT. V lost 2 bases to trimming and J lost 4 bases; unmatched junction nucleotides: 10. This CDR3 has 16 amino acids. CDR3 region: CASSYPGTRGSTEAFF. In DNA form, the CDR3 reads TGTGCCAGCAGTTACCCCGGGACCAGGGGGAGCACTGAAGCTTTCTTT.

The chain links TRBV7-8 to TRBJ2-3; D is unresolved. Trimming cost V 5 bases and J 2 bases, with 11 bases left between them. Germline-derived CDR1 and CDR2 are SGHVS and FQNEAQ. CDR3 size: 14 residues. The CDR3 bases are TGTGCCAGCAGCCCCCCTCAGGCCACAGATACGCAGTATTTT. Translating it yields CASSPPQATDTQYF.

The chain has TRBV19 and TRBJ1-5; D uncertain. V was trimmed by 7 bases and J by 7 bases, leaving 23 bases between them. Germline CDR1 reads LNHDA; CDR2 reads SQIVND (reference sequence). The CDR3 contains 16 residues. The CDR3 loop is CASTLRGDTGRQPQHF. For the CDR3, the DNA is TGTGCCAGTACCCTCCGGGGAGACACCGGTCGGCAGCCCCAGCATTTT.

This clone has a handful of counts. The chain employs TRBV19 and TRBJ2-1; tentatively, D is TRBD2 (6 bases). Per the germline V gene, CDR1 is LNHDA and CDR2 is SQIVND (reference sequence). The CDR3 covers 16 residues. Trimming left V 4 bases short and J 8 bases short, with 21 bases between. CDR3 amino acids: CASSTPGGNSGDEQFF. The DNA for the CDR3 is TGTGCCAGTAGTACCCCCGGGGGAAACTCTGGGGATGAGCAGTTCTTC.

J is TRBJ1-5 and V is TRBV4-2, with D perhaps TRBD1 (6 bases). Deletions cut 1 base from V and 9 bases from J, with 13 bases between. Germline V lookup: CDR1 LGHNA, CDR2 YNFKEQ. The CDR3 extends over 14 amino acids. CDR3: CASSQVGGAGPQHF. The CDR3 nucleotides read TGTGCCAGCAGCCAAGTAGGGGGAGCCGGGCCCCAGCATTTT.

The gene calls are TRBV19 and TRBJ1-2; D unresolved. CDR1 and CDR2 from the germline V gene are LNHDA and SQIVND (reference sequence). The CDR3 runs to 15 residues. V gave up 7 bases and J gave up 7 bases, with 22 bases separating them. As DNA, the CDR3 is TGTGCCAGTATGTCGGTTAGCAGTGTTCATTCTGGCTACACCTTC. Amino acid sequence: CASMSVSSVHSGYTF. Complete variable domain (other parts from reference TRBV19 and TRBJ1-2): DGGITQSPKYLFRKEGQNVTLSCEQNLNHDAMYWYRQDPGQGLRLIYYSQIVNDFQKGDIAEGYSVSREKKESFPLTVTSAQKNPTAFYLCASMSVSSVHSGYTFGSGTRLTVV.

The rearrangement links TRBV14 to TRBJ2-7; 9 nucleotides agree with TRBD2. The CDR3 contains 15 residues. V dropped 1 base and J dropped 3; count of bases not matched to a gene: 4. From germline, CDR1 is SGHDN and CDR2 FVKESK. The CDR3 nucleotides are TGTGCCAGCAGCCAAGGCGGGGGGGAAAGCTACGAGCAGTACTTC. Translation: CASSQGGGESYEQYF.

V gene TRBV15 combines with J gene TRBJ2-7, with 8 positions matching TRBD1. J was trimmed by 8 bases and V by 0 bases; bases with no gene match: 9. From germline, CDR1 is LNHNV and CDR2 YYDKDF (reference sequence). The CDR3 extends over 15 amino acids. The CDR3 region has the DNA TGTGCCACCAGCAGAGAGGACAGGGAGCAGAAAAAGCAGTACTTC. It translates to CATSREDREQKKQYF.

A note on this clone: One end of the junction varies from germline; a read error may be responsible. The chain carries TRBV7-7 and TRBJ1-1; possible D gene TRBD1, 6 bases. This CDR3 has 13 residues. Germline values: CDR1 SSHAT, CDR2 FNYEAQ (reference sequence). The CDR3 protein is CASSLKGDTEVFF. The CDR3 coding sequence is TGTGCTAGCAGCTTAAAGGGGGACACTGAAGTTTTCTTT.

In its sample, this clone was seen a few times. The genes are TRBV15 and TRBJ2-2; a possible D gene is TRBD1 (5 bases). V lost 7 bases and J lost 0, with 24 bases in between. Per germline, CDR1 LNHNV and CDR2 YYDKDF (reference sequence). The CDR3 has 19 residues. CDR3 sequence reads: CATKLPVVDRLSNTGELFF. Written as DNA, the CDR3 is TGTGCCACCAAGCTCCCGGTTGTTGACAGACTTTCGAACACCGGGGAGCTGTTTTTT.

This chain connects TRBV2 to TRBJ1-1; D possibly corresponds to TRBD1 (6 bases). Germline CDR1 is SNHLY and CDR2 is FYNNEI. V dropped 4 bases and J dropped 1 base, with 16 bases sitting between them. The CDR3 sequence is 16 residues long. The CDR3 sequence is CASSAGVGTRNTEAFF. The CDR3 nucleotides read TGTGCCAGCAGTGCAGGGGTGGGAACCAGGAACACTGAAGCTTTCTTT.

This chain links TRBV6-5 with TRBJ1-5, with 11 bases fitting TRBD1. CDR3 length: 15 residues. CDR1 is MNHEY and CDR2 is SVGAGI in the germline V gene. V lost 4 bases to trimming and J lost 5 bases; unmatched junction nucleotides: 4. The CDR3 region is CASSSRDRGYQPQHF. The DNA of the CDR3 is TGTGCCAGCAGTTCCCGGGACAGGGGGTATCAGCCCCAGCATTTT.

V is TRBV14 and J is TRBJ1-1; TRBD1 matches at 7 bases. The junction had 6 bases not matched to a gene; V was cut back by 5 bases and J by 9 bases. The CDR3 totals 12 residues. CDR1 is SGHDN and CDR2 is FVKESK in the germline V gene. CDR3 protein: CASSGPGQQAFF. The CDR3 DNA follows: TGTGCCAGCAGCGGACCGGGACAGCAAGCTTTCTTT.

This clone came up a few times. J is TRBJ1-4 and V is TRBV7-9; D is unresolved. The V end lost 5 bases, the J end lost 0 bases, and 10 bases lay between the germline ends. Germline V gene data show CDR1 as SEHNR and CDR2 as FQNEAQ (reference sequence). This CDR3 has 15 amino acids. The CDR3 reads CASSPRGATNEKLFF. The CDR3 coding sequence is TGTGCCAGCAGCCCTAGAGGCGCAACTAATGAAAAACTGTTTTTT.

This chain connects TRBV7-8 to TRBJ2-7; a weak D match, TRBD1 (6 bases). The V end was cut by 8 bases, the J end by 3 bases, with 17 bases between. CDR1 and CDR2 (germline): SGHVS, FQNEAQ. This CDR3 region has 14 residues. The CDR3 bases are TGTGCCAGCGGGGTAGGGGGTGGTGACTACGAGCAGTACTTC. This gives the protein CASGVGGGDYEQYF.

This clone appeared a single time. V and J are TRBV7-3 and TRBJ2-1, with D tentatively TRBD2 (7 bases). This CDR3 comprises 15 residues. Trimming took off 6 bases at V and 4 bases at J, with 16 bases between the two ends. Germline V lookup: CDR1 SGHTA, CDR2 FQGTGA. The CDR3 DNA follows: TGTGCCAGCAGACCTGGGGGGGGGCTTTACAATGAGCAGTTCTTC. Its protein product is CASRPGGGLYNEQFF.

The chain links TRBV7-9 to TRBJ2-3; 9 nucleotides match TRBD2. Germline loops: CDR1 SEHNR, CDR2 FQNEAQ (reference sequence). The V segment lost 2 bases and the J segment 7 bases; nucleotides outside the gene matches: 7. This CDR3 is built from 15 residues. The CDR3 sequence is CASSLLLAGTNTQYF. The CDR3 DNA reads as TGTGCCAGCAGCTTACTCCTAGCGGGGACCAATACGCAGTATTTT.

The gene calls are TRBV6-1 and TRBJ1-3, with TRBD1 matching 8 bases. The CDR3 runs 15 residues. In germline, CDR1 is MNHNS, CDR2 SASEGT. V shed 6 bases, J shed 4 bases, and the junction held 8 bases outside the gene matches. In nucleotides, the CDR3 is TGTGCCAGCAGACCGGACAGGGACAGAGGAAACACCATATATTTT. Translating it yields CASRPDRDRGNTIYF.

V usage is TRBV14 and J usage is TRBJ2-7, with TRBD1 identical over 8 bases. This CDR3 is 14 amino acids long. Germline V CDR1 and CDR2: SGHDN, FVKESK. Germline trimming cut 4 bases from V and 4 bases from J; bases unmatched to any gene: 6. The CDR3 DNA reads TGTGCCAGCAGCCCCAGACAGGGGTGGTACGAGCAGTACTTC. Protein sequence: CASSPRQGWYEQYF. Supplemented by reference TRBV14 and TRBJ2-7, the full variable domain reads EAGVTQFPSHSVIEKGQTVTLRCDPISGHDNLYWYRRVMGKEIKFLLHFVKESKQDESGMPNNRFLAERTGGTYSTLKVQPAELEDSGVYFCASSPRQGWYEQYFGPGTRLTVT.

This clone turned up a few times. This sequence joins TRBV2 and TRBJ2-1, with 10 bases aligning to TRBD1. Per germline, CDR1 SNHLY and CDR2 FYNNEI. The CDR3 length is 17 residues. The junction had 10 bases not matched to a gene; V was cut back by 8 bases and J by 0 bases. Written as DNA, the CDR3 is TGTGCCAGCCCAAGGGACAGGGGACTCGGCTCCTACAATGAGCAGTTCTTC. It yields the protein CASPRDRGLGSYNEQFF.

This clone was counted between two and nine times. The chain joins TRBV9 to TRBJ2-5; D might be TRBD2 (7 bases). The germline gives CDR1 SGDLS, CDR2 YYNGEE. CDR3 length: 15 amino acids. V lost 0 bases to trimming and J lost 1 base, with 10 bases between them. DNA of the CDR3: TGTGCCAGCAGCGTAGTAGGGGGGGGCCAAGAGACCCAGTACTTC. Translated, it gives CASSVVGGGQETQYF.

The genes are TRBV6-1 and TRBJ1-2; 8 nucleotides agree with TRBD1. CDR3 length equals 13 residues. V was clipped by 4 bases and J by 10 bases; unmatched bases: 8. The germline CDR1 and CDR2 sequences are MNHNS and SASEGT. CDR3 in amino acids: CASSATGTGNYTF. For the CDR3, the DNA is TGTGCCAGCAGTGCAACCGGGACAGGAAACTACACCTTC.